This is a list of T cell receptor beta chains from one sample in a study of T cell responses to AZD1222 COVID-19 vaccine. Measured with immunoSEQ multiplex PCR; TCRdb has only the in-frame clones, and not every one. The table records about 110,000 clones, around nine tenths of them present only once. Sequencing used peripheral blood, obtained on day 0 of AZD1222 vaccination. Source of these receptors: an adult in good health. The CDR3 runs from the conserved cysteine through the conserved F or W. Each record gives: clone size, J gene, V gene, D gene, CDR3 DNA, CDR3 protein. The D gene is left open where the match is weak. Where a row states a size, it is once, few, many or the class of an expanded clone; other rows omit it.

abundance: NA; j_gene: TRBJ2-7; v_gene: TRBV18; d_gene: NA; CDR3nt: TGTGCCAGCTCGGGGGGATCGAACTACGAGCAGTACTTC; CDR3aa: CASSGGSNYEQYF
abundance: NA; j_gene: TRBJ2-6; v_gene: TRBV5-1; d_gene: TRBD1; CDR3nt: TGCGCCAGCACACTACAGGGGTCCGGGGCCAACGTCCTGACTTTC; CDR3aa: CASTLQGSGANVLTF
abundance: NA; j_gene: TRBJ2-7; v_gene: TRBV30; d_gene: TRBD2; CDR3nt: TGTGCCTGCGAGCGGGAGCTCTCCTACGAGCAGTACTTC; CDR3aa: CACERELSYEQYF
abundance: NA; j_gene: TRBJ1-2; v_gene: TRBV2; d_gene: NA; CDR3nt: TGTGCCAGCATAGGACAGCTAGCTTCTAACTATGGCTACACCTTC; CDR3aa: CASIGQLASNYGYTF
abundance: NA; j_gene: TRBJ2-7; v_gene: TRBV5-6; d_gene: NA; CDR3nt: TGTGCCAGCAGCTTAGAAGGGGGCTACGAGCAGTACTTC; CDR3aa: CASSLEGGYEQYF
abundance: NA; j_gene: TRBJ1-6; v_gene: TRBV30; d_gene: NA; CDR3nt: TGTGCCTGGAGTGCTCCGCCACCACCCCTCCACTTT; CDR3aa: CAWSAPPPPLHF
abundance: NA; j_gene: TRBJ2-3; v_gene: TRBV29-1; d_gene: NA; CDR3nt: TGCAGCGTTCTGCAGGGCTCCACAGATACGCAGTATTTT; CDR3aa: CSVLQGSTDTQYF
abundance: few; j_gene: TRBJ2-1; v_gene: TRBV29-1; d_gene: NA; CDR3nt: TGCAGCGTTGTGACGAATTACAATGAGCAGTTCTTC; CDR3aa: CSVVTNYNEQFF
abundance: NA; j_gene: TRBJ1-4; v_gene: TRBV15; d_gene: NA; CDR3nt: TGTGCCACCAGCAGTCCGGGGAATAATGAAAAACTGTTTTTT; CDR3aa: CATSSPGNNEKLFF
abundance: NA; j_gene: TRBJ2-2; v_gene: TRBV29-1; d_gene: NA; CDR3nt: TGCAGCGGTATAGGAAGCACCGGGGAGCTGTTTTTT; CDR3aa: CSGIGSTGELFF
abundance: NA; j_gene: TRBJ1-5; v_gene: TRBV14; d_gene: NA; CDR3nt: TGTGCCAGCAGCTATAGCAATCAGCCCCAGCATTTT; CDR3aa: CASSYSNQPQHF
abundance: NA; j_gene: TRBJ1-2; v_gene: TRBV4-1; d_gene: NA; CDR3nt: TGCGCCAGCAGCCAAGTGTCAGCTAACTATGGCTACACCTTC; CDR3aa: CASSQVSANYGYTF
abundance: NA; j_gene: TRBJ2-6; v_gene: TRBV5-4; d_gene: NA; CDR3nt: TGTGCCAGCAGCTTAGGGTTCTCTGGGGCCAACGTCCTGACTTTC; CDR3aa: CASSLGFSGANVLTF
abundance: once; j_gene: TRBJ1-1; v_gene: TRBV19; d_gene: TRBD1; CDR3nt: TGTGCCAGTGGCGACAGGGGTTCGACTGAAGCTTTCTTT; CDR3aa: CASGDRGSTEAFF
abundance: NA; j_gene: TRBJ2-1; v_gene: TRBV28; d_gene: TRBD2; CDR3nt: TGTGCCAGCAGAGGCATGGAGCGGGGCCCCTTCAATGAGCAGTTCTTC; CDR3aa: CASRGMERGPFNEQFF
abundance: NA; j_gene: TRBJ2-1; v_gene: TRBV5-8; d_gene: TRBD2; CDR3nt: TGTGCCAGCAGCTTTAGAGACGGGAGGGCCTACAATGAGCAGTTCTTC; CDR3aa: CASSFRDGRAYNEQFF
abundance: NA; j_gene: TRBJ1-1; v_gene: TRBV2; d_gene: NA; CDR3nt: TGTGCCAGCAGTGAGCAGCCGTACACTGAAGCTTTCTTT; CDR3aa: CASSEQPYTEAFF
abundance: NA; j_gene: TRBJ1-2; v_gene: TRBV11-1; d_gene: TRBD1; CDR3nt: TGTGCCAGCAGCTTCGACAGGGACGGCTACACCTTC; CDR3aa: CASSFDRDGYTF
abundance: NA; j_gene: TRBJ1-4; v_gene: TRBV7-9; d_gene: NA; CDR3nt: TGTGCCAGCAGCTTAACACAGGGTAATAATGAAAAACTGTTTTTT; CDR3aa: CASSLTQGNNEKLFF
abundance: NA; j_gene: TRBJ1-5; v_gene: TRBV3-1/TRBV3-2; d_gene: TRBD1; CDR3nt: TGTGCCAGCAGTCCTTCCGGGACAGGCTACAATCAGCCCCAGCATTTT; CDR3aa: CASSPSGTGYNQPQHF
abundance: NA; j_gene: TRBJ2-2; v_gene: TRBV5-6; d_gene: TRBD2; CDR3nt: TGTGCCAGCAGCTGGGGCCTAGCGGGAGAGACCGGGGAGCTGTTTTTT; CDR3aa: CASSWGLAGETGELFF
abundance: NA; j_gene: TRBJ1-6; v_gene: TRBV2; d_gene: TRBD1; CDR3nt: TGTGCCACCGGGGACAGGCGGAATTCACCCCTCCACTTT; CDR3aa: CATGDRRNSPLHF
abundance: NA; j_gene: TRBJ2-2; v_gene: TRBV3-1/TRBV3-2; d_gene: TRBD2; CDR3nt: TGTGCCAGCAGACTTCTAGCGGGAGAGAACACCGGGGAGCTGTTTTTT; CDR3aa: CASRLLAGENTGELFF
abundance: NA; j_gene: TRBJ2-6; v_gene: TRBV10-3; d_gene: NA; CDR3nt: TGTGCCATCAGTGTAGGAGTAAGTGGGGCCAACGTCCTGACTTTC; CDR3aa: CAISVGVSGANVLTF
abundance: NA; j_gene: TRBJ2-5; v_gene: TRBV7-2; d_gene: TRBD2; CDR3nt: TGTGCCAGCAGTGGACTAGCGCAACAAGAGACCCAGTACTTC; CDR3aa: CASSGLAQQETQYF
abundance: once; j_gene: TRBJ1-5; v_gene: TRBV19; d_gene: TRBD1; CDR3nt: TGTGCCAGTAGTATTGGGGACAGGGGTAATCAGCCCCAGCATTTT; CDR3aa: CASSIGDRGNQPQHF
abundance: NA; j_gene: TRBJ1-1; v_gene: TRBV5-5; d_gene: NA; CDR3nt: TGTGCCAGCAGCTTGGGTTGGGCTGGGGGAAACACTGAAGCTTTCTTT; CDR3aa: CASSLGWAGGNTEAFF
abundance: NA; j_gene: TRBJ2-2; v_gene: TRBV20-1; d_gene: NA; CDR3nt: TGCAGTGCTAGTTTGCCAGTCGGCCGAGCGAACACCGGGGAGCTGTTTTTT; CDR3aa: CSASLPVGRANTGELFF
abundance: NA; j_gene: TRBJ2-7; v_gene: TRBV11-2; d_gene: NA; CDR3nt: TGTGCCAGCAGCGAGGTCACGACTAGTCGCCAATACGAGCAGTACTTC; CDR3aa: CASSEVTTSRQYEQYF
abundance: NA; j_gene: TRBJ1-1; v_gene: TRBV13; d_gene: NA; CDR3nt: TGTGCCAGCAGCTTAGGGACAGCGAACACTGAAGCTTTCTTT; CDR3aa: CASSLGTANTEAFF
abundance: NA; j_gene: TRBJ2-3; v_gene: TRBV19; d_gene: NA; CDR3nt: TGTGCCAGTAGACTCGGGACTTTCACAGATACGCAGTATTTT; CDR3aa: CASRLGTFTDTQYF
abundance: once; j_gene: TRBJ1-5; v_gene: TRBV14; d_gene: NA; CDR3nt: TGTGCCAGCAGTATAAGTCAAGCCCAGCATTTT; CDR3aa: CASSISQAQHF
abundance: NA; j_gene: TRBJ1-4; v_gene: TRBV7-8; d_gene: TRBD1; CDR3nt: TGTGCCAGCAGCATCTCGACAGGGTGGGGTGAAAAACTGTTTTTT; CDR3aa: CASSISTGWGEKLFF
abundance: NA; j_gene: TRBJ1-5; v_gene: TRBV28; d_gene: NA; CDR3nt: TGTGCCAGCAGTTTAGTTGCCAGGAATCAGCCCCAGCATTTT; CDR3aa: CASSLVARNQPQHF
abundance: NA; j_gene: TRBJ2-2; v_gene: TRBV9; d_gene: NA; CDR3nt: TGTGCCAGCAGCCATCCGGTTGGGGGCCGGAACACCGGGGAGCTGTTTTTT; CDR3aa: CASSHPVGGRNTGELFF
abundance: NA; j_gene: TRBJ2-2; v_gene: TRBV3-1/TRBV3-2; d_gene: TRBD1; CDR3nt: TGTGCCAGCAGCCCCGACAGGGCTGGGAACACCGGGGAGCTGTTTTTT; CDR3aa: CASSPDRAGNTGELFF
abundance: NA; j_gene: TRBJ1-1; v_gene: TRBV5-1; d_gene: TRBD1; CDR3nt: TGCGCCAGCAACATACAGGGGGCGAACACTGAAGCTTTCTTT; CDR3aa: CASNIQGANTEAFF
abundance: NA; j_gene: TRBJ1-1; v_gene: TRBV11-3; d_gene: NA; CDR3nt: TGTGCCAGCAGCGCGGGACACCCCAACACTGAAGCTTTCTTT; CDR3aa: CASSAGHPNTEAFF
abundance: NA; j_gene: TRBJ1-1; v_gene: TRBV6-1; d_gene: NA; CDR3nt: TGTGCCAGCAGTGAAGGGACAGATCAACCTTTCTTT; CDR3aa: CASSEGTDQPFF
abundance: NA; j_gene: TRBJ1-5; v_gene: TRBV28; d_gene: NA; CDR3nt: TGTGCCAGCAGTGGAGGGGTAGGGCAGCCCCAGCATTTT; CDR3aa: CASSGGVGQPQHF
abundance: NA; j_gene: TRBJ2-5; v_gene: TRBV19; d_gene: TRBD1; CDR3nt: TGTGCCAGCTCTACGTACGGGACAGGGGGTTTGGAGACCCAGTACTTC; CDR3aa: CASSTYGTGGLETQYF
abundance: NA; j_gene: TRBJ1-2; v_gene: TRBV6-5; d_gene: NA; CDR3nt: TGTGCCAGCAGTTACGACCGGCAGCCGACAGGCTATGGCTACACCTTC; CDR3aa: CASSYDRQPTGYGYTF
abundance: NA; j_gene: TRBJ1-5; v_gene: TRBV7-2; d_gene: NA; CDR3nt: TGTGCCAGCAGCTTCCGTTCCTCTCAGCCCCAGCATTTT; CDR3aa: CASSFRSSQPQHF
abundance: few; j_gene: TRBJ2-1; v_gene: TRBV18; d_gene: TRBD2; CDR3nt: TGTGCCAGCTCACCAATCTATCCTAGCGGGTCCACGCTGTACTCCTACAATGAGCAGTTCTTC; CDR3aa: CASSPIYPSGSTLYSYNEQFF
abundance: NA; j_gene: TRBJ1-2; v_gene: TRBV3-1/TRBV3-2; d_gene: NA; CDR3nt: TGTGCCAGCAGCCTACAGACCACTGTTAACTATGGCTACACCTTC; CDR3aa: CASSLQTTVNYGYTF
abundance: NA; j_gene: TRBJ1-4; v_gene: TRBV30; d_gene: NA; CDR3nt: TGTGCCTGGAGTGACAGTGGGTTTAATGAAAAACTGTTTTTT; CDR3aa: CAWSDSGFNEKLFF
abundance: NA; j_gene: TRBJ1-5; v_gene: TRBV5-6; d_gene: NA; CDR3nt: TGTGCCAGCAGCTTGCAGGGAGGGCGGGCCTATCAGCCCCAGCATTTT; CDR3aa: CASSLQGGRAYQPQHF
abundance: NA; j_gene: TRBJ1-2; v_gene: TRBV4-1; d_gene: TRBD1; CDR3nt: TGCGCCAGCAGCCAAACAGGGGGTCGGGCTAACTATGGCTACACCTTC; CDR3aa: CASSQTGGRANYGYTF
abundance: NA; j_gene: TRBJ1-3; v_gene: TRBV21-1; d_gene: NA; CDR3nt: TGTGCCAGCAGCAAAGGTCGCCCGGGAAGGTCTGGAAACACCATATATTTT; CDR3aa: CASSKGRPGRSGNTIYF
abundance: NA; j_gene: TRBJ2-7; v_gene: TRBV3-1/TRBV3-2; d_gene: NA; CDR3nt: TGTGCCAGCAGCCAAGGGCACTACGAGCAGTACTTC; CDR3aa: CASSQGHYEQYF
abundance: NA; j_gene: TRBJ1-2; v_gene: TRBV7-8; d_gene: NA; CDR3nt: TGTGCCAGCAGCTTAGCGGATTTTAACAGGGATGGCTACACCTTC; CDR3aa: CASSLADFNRDGYTF
abundance: NA; j_gene: TRBJ2-1; v_gene: TRBV19; d_gene: TRBD1; CDR3nt: TGTGCCAGTAGTAGACAGGGGCCATCCTACAATGAGCAGTTCTTC; CDR3aa: CASSRQGPSYNEQFF
abundance: NA; j_gene: TRBJ2-2; v_gene: TRBV23-1; d_gene: TRBD1; CDR3nt: TGCGCCAGCAGTCGATGGGACAGGGGAGACGGGGAGCTGTTTTTT; CDR3aa: CASSRWDRGDGELFF
abundance: NA; j_gene: TRBJ2-1; v_gene: TRBV7-9; d_gene: TRBD2; CDR3nt: TGTGCCAGCAGCCCGCCGACTAGCGGGAGCTCCTACAATGAGCAGTTCTTC; CDR3aa: CASSPPTSGSSYNEQFF
abundance: NA; j_gene: TRBJ2-2; v_gene: TRBV2; d_gene: TRBD2; CDR3nt: TGTGCCAGCGGGAGGACTAGCGGGGCAACCGGGGAGCTGTTTTTT; CDR3aa: CASGRTSGATGELFF
abundance: NA; j_gene: TRBJ1-2; v_gene: TRBV30; d_gene: NA; CDR3nt: TGTGCCTGGAGTCCGATAGAACCGGGCGTACACACCTTC; CDR3aa: CAWSPIEPGVHTF
abundance: NA; j_gene: TRBJ1-1; v_gene: TRBV7-2; d_gene: NA; CDR3nt: TGTGCCAGCAGCTTCGGAGCCTATGAAGCTTTCTTT; CDR3aa: CASSFGAYEAFF
abundance: NA; j_gene: TRBJ2-7; v_gene: TRBV27; d_gene: NA; CDR3nt: TGTGCCAGCAGTTTATCGTTGACAGGCGAGTACGAGCAGTACTTC; CDR3aa: CASSLSLTGEYEQYF